These T cell receptor beta chains were read from a single sample in a study of technical replicates of blood from a handful of donors. Method: immunoSEQ multiplex PCR; TCRdb's copy keeps in-frame clones and lacks some. Among 75,000 to 90,000 clones listed, over 85% were seen once. Sequenced sample: T cells isolated from PBMCs. The receptors were sampled from a human donor in good health. Each CDR3 is given with its conserved first and last residue. A D gene is named only where the DNA matches it firmly. Not all rows give a size; the values are once, few, many and, for expanded clones, a class.

cdr3_nt	cdr3_aa	d_call	j_call	v_call	clone_size
TGTGCCAGCAGTGACTCGATGGCGGGGGGCACAGATACGCAGTATTTT	CASSDSMAGGTDTQYF	TRBD2	TRBJ2-3	TRBV6-4	NA
TGTGCCAGCAGTCCTCTGGCCGGACAGGGCTTCTCCTACGAGCAGTACTTC	CASSPLAGQGFSYEQYF	TRBD1	TRBJ2-7	TRBV7-2	NA
TGCAGCGTTGAAGGGCCCGCGGGAGGAAACAATGAGCAGTTCTTC	CSVEGPAGGNNEQFF	TRBD2	TRBJ2-1	TRBV29-1	NA
TGTGCCAGCAGCCGAGGACAGGGGGGGAAGTTTCAATTC	CASSRGQGGKFQF	TRBD1	TRBJ1-2	TRBV4-2	once
TGCGCCAGCAGCCCATCGGGACAGACCACTTACGAGCAGTACTTC	CASSPSGQTTYEQYF	TRBD1	TRBJ2-7	TRBV4-1	NA
TGTGCCAGCAGCCAAATGTCCCCCCGCGCAGATACGCAGTATTTT	CASSQMSPRADTQYF	NA	TRBJ2-3	TRBV16	once
TGTGCCAGTAGTATCGGGACTAGCGGGGGATACGAGCAGTACTTC	CASSIGTSGGYEQYF	TRBD2	TRBJ2-7	TRBV19	NA
TGTGCCAGCAGCTTGCACAGGGACGGCTACACCTTC	CASSLHRDGYTF	NA	TRBJ1-2	TRBV7-9	NA
TGTGCCAGCAGTGGTACTAGCGGGAAGTCGAACACCGGGGAGCTGTTTTTT	CASSGTSGKSNTGELFF	TRBD2	TRBJ2-2	TRBV7-9	few
TGTGCCAGCAGTGAAAAGGGGGCTGGCAAAAACATTCAGTACTTC	CASSEKGAGKNIQYF	TRBD1	TRBJ2-4	TRBV2	NA
TGTGCCAGCAGCTCGTTCAGGGGAAATTCACCCCTCCACTTT	CASSSFRGNSPLHF	NA	TRBJ1-6	TRBV5-5	NA
TGCGCCAGCAGCCTGGTCGGGGGAGCAGCCTACACCTTC	CASSLVGGAAYTF	NA	TRBJ1-2	TRBV4-1	NA
TGTGCCAGCAGTTCACCCGGGACAGGGGACTACGAGCAGTACTTC	CASSSPGTGDYEQYF	TRBD1	TRBJ2-7	TRBV27	NA
TGTGCCAGCAGTTTAGATGGTGGGCCCCTCCAAGGCTACACCTTC	CASSLDGGPLQGYTF	NA	TRBJ1-2	TRBV28	NA
TGTGCCAGCAGTGTGGGGGCAGGGGGCTGGGATGAGCAGTTCTTC	CASSVGAGGWDEQFF	TRBD1	TRBJ2-1	TRBV25-1	NA
TGCGCCAGCAGCTCCCGGGGAGGGAGGGAACAATGGGTTGAGCAGTTCTTC	CASSSRGGREQWVEQFF	TRBD2	TRBJ2-1	TRBV5-1	NA
TGTGCCAGCAGCAGCGGGTTCAATGAGCAGTTCTTC	CASSSGFNEQFF	NA	TRBJ2-1	TRBV7-9	NA
TGTGCCAGCAGTGCCCGGGACAGGGTCGGCACTGAAGCTTTCTTT	CASSARDRVGTEAFF	TRBD1	TRBJ1-1	TRBV27	NA
TGTGCCAGCAGTTACTACCGGACTATCGGGGAGCTGTTTTTT	CASSYYRTIGELFF	NA	TRBJ2-2	TRBV6-5	NA